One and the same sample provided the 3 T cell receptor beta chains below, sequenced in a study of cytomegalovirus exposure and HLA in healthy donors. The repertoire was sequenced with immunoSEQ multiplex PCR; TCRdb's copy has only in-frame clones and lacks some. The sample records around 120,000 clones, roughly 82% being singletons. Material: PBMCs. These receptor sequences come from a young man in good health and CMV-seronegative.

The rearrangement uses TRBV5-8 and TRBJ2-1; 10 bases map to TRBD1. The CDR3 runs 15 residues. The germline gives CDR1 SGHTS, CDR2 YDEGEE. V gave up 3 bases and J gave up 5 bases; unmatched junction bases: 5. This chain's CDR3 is CASSWTGGGDNEQFF. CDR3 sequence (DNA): TGTGCCAGCAGCTGGACAGGGGGTGGTGACAATGAGCAGTTCTTC.

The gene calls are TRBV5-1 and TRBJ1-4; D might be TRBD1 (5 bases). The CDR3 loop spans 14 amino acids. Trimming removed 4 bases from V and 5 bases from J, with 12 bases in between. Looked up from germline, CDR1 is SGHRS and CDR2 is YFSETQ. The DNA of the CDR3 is TGCGCCAGCAGCCTGGAGACAGCCAATGAAAAACTGTTTTTT. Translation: CASSLETANEKLFF.

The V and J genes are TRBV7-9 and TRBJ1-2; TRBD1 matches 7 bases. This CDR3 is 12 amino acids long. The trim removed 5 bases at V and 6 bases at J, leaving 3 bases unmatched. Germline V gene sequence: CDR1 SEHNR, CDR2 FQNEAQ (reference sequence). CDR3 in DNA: TGTGCCAGCAGCATTACAGGGGATGGCTACACCTTC. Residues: CASSITGDGYTF.